These 10 T cell receptor beta chains share one sample of origin, sequenced in a study of beta chain features in type 1 diabetes. Isolated RNA was reverse transcribed in full, so expressed TCRB transcripts were sequenced. Sequencing used immunoSEQ multiplex PCR; TCRdb keeps in-frame clones, though not all of them. The data contain about 140,000 clones, approximately 9.8% of them singletons. Input material: central memory CD4+ T cells from blood. The receptors were gathered from a middle-aged woman in good health.

J is TRBJ2-5 and V is TRBV7-6; D gene unclear. CDR1 is SGHVS and CDR2 is FNYEAQ in the germline V gene. The CDR3 spans 14 residues. Trimming stripped 3 bases from V and 5 bases from J, with 13 bases between. The CDR3 protein is CASSFFKLQETQYF. In DNA form, the CDR3 reads TGTGCCAGCAGCTTTTTTAAGTTACAGGAGACCCAGTACTTC. Looking up the rest from reference TRBV7-6 and TRBJ2-5 gives the full variable domain: GAGVSQSPRYKVTKRGQDVALRCDPISGHVSLYWYRQALGQGPEFLTYFNYEAQQDKSGLPNDRFSAERPEGSISTLTIQRTEQRDSAMYRCASSFFKLQETQYFGPGTRLLVL.

This chain joins TRBV6-5 and TRBJ2-7, with 10 bases identical to TRBD1. The V and J ends lost 6 bases and 1 base, in that order; junction bases with no gene match: 6. Germline assignment: CDR1 MNHEY and CDR2 SVGAGI. This CDR3 spans 15 amino acids. The CDR3 coding sequence is TGTGCCAGCAGGCTCGGACAGGGGGTGTCCTACGAGCAGTACTTC. Protein product: CASRLGQGVSYEQYF.

This chain uses TRBV21-1 with TRBJ2-3; the table's TRBD2 call for D was not verified on the DNA. TRBV21-1 is noted as a pseudogene. This CDR3 has 18 residues. CDR3 sequence reads: CASSKLRTSGGSTDTQYF. For the CDR3, the DNA is TGTGCCAGCAGCAAACTGCGGACTAGCGGGGGAAGCACAGATACGCAGTATTTT.

At least ten counts were recorded for this clone. At one end, the junction sequence differs from germline, possibly due to a read error. The genes are TRBV14 and TRBJ2-7, with 7 nucleotides matching TRBD1. In germline, CDR1 is SGHDN, CDR2 FVKESK. The CDR3 has 14 amino acids. The chain's CDR3 is CASSQTLRQGVIVF. The CDR3 DNA reads as TGTGCCAGCAGCCAGACCTTGAGACAGGGAGTTATTGTATTC.

A few counts support this clone. The rearrangement links TRBV14 to TRBJ1-4; no reliable D call. The germline gives CDR1 SGHDN, CDR2 FVKESK. The CDR3 extends over 16 amino acids. The V and J ends lost 1 base and 0 bases respectively, with 9 bases between them. CDR3 region: CASSQVTPATNEKLFF. The CDR3 DNA reads TGTGCCAGCAGCCAAGTAACTCCCGCAACTAATGAAAAACTGTTTTTT. The full variable domain, completed using reference TRBV14 and TRBJ1-4, is EAGVTQFPSHSVIEKGQTVTLRCDPISGHDNLYWYRRVMGKEIKFLLHFVKESKQDESGMPNNRFLAERTGGTYSTLKVQPAELEDSGVYFCASSQVTPATNEKLFFGSGTQLSVL.

In this sample, this clone turned up a few times. The V call is TRBV7-2, the J call TRBJ1-2, with 8 bases that match TRBD1. With V trimmed by 4 bases and J by 3 bases, 4 bases remained unmatched. This CDR3 is 14 amino acids long. The germline gives CDR1 SGHTA, CDR2 FQGNSA. The CDR3 protein is CASSSGQGYYGYTF. DNA of the CDR3: TGTGCCAGCAGCTCCGGACAGGGATACTATGGCTACACCTTC. The full variable domain, rest sourced from reference TRBV7-2 and TRBJ1-2, is GAGVSQSPSNKVTEKGKDVELRCDPISGHTALYWYRQSLGQGLEFLIYFQGNSAPDKSGLPSDRFSAERTGGSVSTLTIQRTQQEDSAVYLCASSSGQGYYGYTFGSGTRLTVV.

This clone was seen repeatedly, ten times or more. The J gene is TRBJ2-1, the V gene TRBV19; D perhaps matches TRBD2 (6 bases). Germline V gene lookup returns CDR1 LNHDA and CDR2 SQIVND (reference sequence). The CDR3 extends over 15 amino acids. The germline V and J ends were trimmed by 4 bases and 2 bases, with 12 bases remaining between them. This CDR3 reads CASSSGAAPYNEQFF. CDR3 nucleotides: TGTGCCAGTAGTAGCGGGGCGGCCCCCTACAATGAGCAGTTCTTC. The complete variable domain, with remaining parts taken from reference TRBV19 and TRBJ2-1, reads DGGITQSPKYLFRKEGQNVTLSCEQNLNHDAMYWYRQDPGQGLRLIYYSQIVNDFQKGDIAEGYSVSREKKESFPLTVTSAQKNPTAFYLCASSSGAAPYNEQFFGPGTRLTVL.

This clone has just a few counts. The CDR3 DNA is TGTGCCAGCAGCTTAGGAGGAGGGGCAGGAACAAACTATGGCTACACCTTC. It yields the protein CASSLGGGAGTNYGYTF. The chain combines TRBV7-9 with TRBJ1-2; D possibly corresponds to TRBD1 (5 bases). The CDR3 contains 17 residues. The V gene's germline CDR1 is SEHNR and CDR2 FQNEAQ (reference sequence). Trimming shortened V by 1 base and J by 2 bases, and 17 bases separated the two germline ends.

The chain recombines TRBV7-2 with TRBJ2-7, with 9 bases that match TRBD1. Trimming cost V 4 bases and J 3 bases; bases outside gene matches: 4. Germline CDR1 and CDR2: SGHTA and FQGNSA. The CDR3 is 14 residues long. In DNA form, the CDR3 reads TGTGCCAGCAGCTCCGGGACAGGGTACTACGAGCAGTACTTC. Amino acids: CASSSGTGYYEQYF.

This rearrangement joins TRBV7-8 to TRBJ1-1; the D is unclear. V was trimmed by 2 bases and J by 5 bases, leaving 6 bases between them. Looked up from germline, CDR1 is SGHVS and CDR2 is FQNEAQ. This CDR3 is 12 amino acids long. DNA of the CDR3: TGTGCCAGCAGCTTACGCGGAACTGAAGCTTTCTTT. Translated: CASSLRGTEAFF.